These 31 T cell receptor beta chains originate from one sample sequenced in a study of blood T cell repertoires in COVID-19. The protocol was immunoSEQ multiplex PCR, while the TCRdb copy is restricted to in-frame clones and leaves out a portion. The sample holds about 130,000 clones, about 74% seen once. Sequencing input: peripheral blood. The origin of the receptors is a man older than 75 with COVID-19, enrolled during active disease.

The chain carries TRBV5-4 and TRBJ1-1, with TRBD1 as a possible D gene (5 bases). CDR3 length equals 16 residues. Germline V gives CDR1 SGHNT, CDR2 YYREEE (reference sequence). The V end was cut by 0 bases, the J end by 5 bases, with 17 bases between. The CDR3, as DNA: TGTGCCAGCAGCTTGGGGGCAGGGACTGAAGGGACTGAAGCTTTCTTT. Residues: CASSLGAGTEGTEAFF.

This sequence joins TRBV13 and TRBJ1-5; no firm D call. Trimming pared 5 bases from V and 5 bases from J, leaving 4 bases between. The CDR3 is 11 residues long. The V gene's germline CDR1 is PRHDT and CDR2 FYEKMQ (reference sequence). This CDR3 is CASSPDQPQHF. The CDR3 bases are TGTGCCAGCAGCCCCGATCAGCCCCAGCATTTT.

The genes are TRBV12-3 or TRBV12-4 and TRBJ1-1; D gene uncertain. The CDR3 spans 13 residues. Trimming cost V 1 base and J 6 bases, with 9 bases left between them. Written as DNA, the CDR3 is TGTGCCAGCAGTTTAGACAGAGTCCCTGAAGCTTTCTTT. It specifies CASSLDRVPEAFF.

The chain recombines TRBV24-1 with TRBJ2-7; D unresolved. Germline CDR1 is KGHDR and CDR2 is SFDVKD. V was pared by 3 bases and J by 4 bases, with 15 bases between. This CDR3 is built from 15 residues. The DNA for the CDR3 is TGTGCCACCAGTGATGCAAGACACCGATTTTACGAGCAGTACTTC. Encoded protein: CATSDARHRFYEQYF.

The chain is built from TRBV18 and TRBJ2-7, with D possibly matching TRBD2 (5 bases). Germline V gives CDR1 KGHSH, CDR2 LQKENI. Trimming removed 3 bases from V and 2 bases from J, with 8 bases in between. CDR3 length: 13 residues. CDR3 DNA sequence: TGTGCCAGCTCACCGCCTAGCACCTACGAGCAGTACTTC. Its translation is CASSPPSTYEQYF.

This clone was recorded once. CDR3 sequence (DNA): TGTGCCAGCAGTGAATACAGGGCAGAGACCCAGTACTTC. This encodes CASSEYRAETQYF. The J gene is TRBJ2-5, the V gene TRBV2, with D possibly TRBD1 on 6 matching bases. The V end lost 2 bases, the J end lost 4 bases, and 8 bases lay between the germline ends. The CDR3 is 13 residues long. Per germline, CDR1 SNHLY and CDR2 FYNNEI.

This clone was picked up one time. The chain is built from TRBV7-8 and TRBJ2-5, with D tentatively TRBD1 (7 bases). Germline CDR1 and CDR2: SGHVS and FQNEAQ. The CDR3 has 16 residues. The ends were cut back, 4 bases at V and 5 bases at J, with 20 bases in the middle. The CDR3 bases are TGTGCCAGCAGCTCCTACAGGGGACGCGCGGGGGAGACCCAGTACTTC. This codes for CASSSYRGRAGETQYF. Drawing the rest from reference TRBV7-8 and TRBJ2-5, the complete variable domain is GAGVSQSPRYKVAKRGQDVALRCDPISGHVSLFWYQQALGQGPEFLTYFQNEAQLDKSGLPSDRFFAERPEGSVSTLKIQRTQQEDSAVYLCASSSYRGRAGETQYFGPGTRLLVL.

This clone appeared a single time. V is TRBV12-3 or TRBV12-4 and J is TRBJ2-1; D may be TRBD2 (6 bases). The CDR3 totals 12 residues. V lost 2 bases, J lost 9 bases, and 8 bases lay in between. The CDR3 nucleotides read TGTGCCAGCAGTTTAATGGAGGGTGAGCAGTTCTTC. Residues: CASSLMEGEQFF.

The chain is built from TRBV28 and TRBJ1-3; a possible D gene is TRBD1 (5 bases). The CDR3 consists of 16 residues. CDR1 MDHEN and CDR2 SYDVKM come from the germline V gene. V lost 1 base and J 0 bases, leaving 10 bases between the germline ends. The CDR3 DNA reads as TGTGCCAGCAGTTTATCACGGGGGTTCTCTGGAAACACCATATATTTT. It translates to CASSLSRGFSGNTIYF.

V usage is TRBV18 and J usage is TRBJ2-7, with 9 bases aligning to TRBD2. CDR3 length equals 18 residues. The ends lost 2 bases at V and 1 base at J; junction bases unmatched: 12. CDR1 and CDR2 from the germline V gene are KGHSH and LQKENI. The CDR3 DNA reads TGTGCCAGCTCACCAGGGGTAGCGGGAGATTTGATTTCCTACGAGCAGTACTTC. The encoded protein is CASSPGVAGDLISYEQYF.

This clone was seen once. This chain connects TRBV19 to TRBJ2-1; TRBD2 matches 12 bases. Germline V gene sequence: CDR1 LNHDA, CDR2 SQIVND (reference sequence). This CDR3 has 16 amino acids. J gave up 4 bases and V 7 bases, and 8 bases lay outside the gene matches. CDR3 DNA sequence: TGTGCCAGTACTAGACTAGCGGGAGATTTGTACAATGAGCAGTTCTTC. Translation: CASTRLAGDLYNEQFF.

This chain uses TRBV24-1 with TRBJ2-7, with D possibly matching TRBD2 (6 bases). The CDR3 is made up of 15 amino acids. Trimming pared 9 bases from V and 3 bases from J, leaving 20 bases between. Germline V CDR1 and CDR2: KGHDR, SFDVKD. This chain's CDR3 is CATHDTSREDYEQYF. The CDR3 bases are TGTGCCACCCACGACACTTCGCGGGAAGACTACGAGCAGTACTTC.

The chain is built from TRBV12-3 or TRBV12-4 and TRBJ1-1, with D unclear. V was trimmed by 5 bases and J by 3 bases, leaving 10 bases between them. The CDR3 is 13 amino acids. The CDR3 nucleotides read TGTGCCAGCAGTCCCGAGTATTACACTGAAGCTTTCTTT. This encodes CASSPEYYTEAFF.

CDR3: CASSPLATNEKLFF. CDR3 nucleotide sequence: TGCGCCAGCAGCCCCCTAGCAACTAATGAAAAACTGTTTTTT. This chain links TRBV5-1 with TRBJ1-4; D gene uncertain. Trimming removed 4 bases at V and 0 bases at J, with 7 bases between. This CDR3 is 14 amino acids long. Per germline, CDR1 SGHRS and CDR2 YFSETQ.

The chain employs TRBV19 and TRBJ2-2; 9 nucleotides agree with TRBD2. The germline V gene has CDR1 LNHDA and CDR2 SQIVND (reference sequence). Losses at the gene ends were 6 bases for V and 4 bases for J; bases not matched to a gene: 0. The CDR3 is made up of 13 amino acids. The CDR3 region has the DNA TGTGCCAGTAGAGCGGGGGGCACCGGGGAGCTGTTTTTT. Its protein product is CASRAGGTGELFF.

V is TRBV18 and J is TRBJ2-6; 7 nucleotides match TRBD1. This CDR3 is 17 amino acids long. The germline gives CDR1 KGHSH, CDR2 LQKENI. The trim removed 3 bases at V and 0 bases at J, leaving 5 bases unmatched. The chain's CDR3 is CASSPGQRDSGANVLTF. In nucleotides, the CDR3 is TGTGCCAGCTCACCGGGACAGAGGGACTCTGGGGCCAACGTCCTGACTTTC.

This clone was seen more than once but under ten times. The genes are TRBV19 and TRBJ1-5, with 7 bases identical to TRBD1. With 7 bases clipped from V and 3 bases from J, the junction kept 9 bases outside the gene matches. The CDR3 has 15 amino acids. CDR1 and CDR2 (germline): LNHDA, SQIVND (reference sequence). Written as DNA, the CDR3 is TGTGCCAGTACCGACAGGGCCCTGTCCAATCAGCCCCAGCATTTT. This codes for CASTDRALSNQPQHF. Based on the CDR3 plus reference TRBV19 and TRBJ1-5, the full variable domain is DGGITQSPKYLFRKEGQNVTLSCEQNLNHDAMYWYRQDPGQGLRLIYYSQIVNDFQKGDIAEGYSVSREKKESFPLTVTSAQKNPTAFYLCASTDRALSNQPQHFGDGTRLSIL.

This clone was recorded only once. This rearrangement joins TRBV7-9 to TRBJ2-5; D unclear. The CDR3 is 15 residues long. Germline assignment: CDR1 SEHNR and CDR2 FQNEAQ (reference sequence). The V gene lost 2 bases and the J gene lost 2 bases, with 12 bases spanning the gap. For the CDR3, the DNA is TGTGCCAGCAGCTTACCCCAGGCAGAGCAAGAGACCCAGTACTTC. Translating gives CASSLPQAEQETQYF.

This clone was seen repeatedly, ten times or more. This rearrangement joins TRBV2 to TRBJ1-2; perhaps TRBD1 as D (6 bases). V gave up 3 bases and J gave up 5 bases, with 10 bases separating them. Germline CDR1 SNHLY, CDR2 FYNNEI. This CDR3 comprises 13 residues. CDR3 sequence (DNA): TGTGCCAGCAGTGAGGACAGTCTATATGGCTACACCTTC. Translation: CASSEDSLYGYTF.

The gene calls are TRBV10-3 and TRBJ2-1, with 12 bases fitting TRBD2. The CDR3 consists of 16 residues. V dropped 5 bases and J dropped 7; count of bases not matched to a gene: 9. In germline, CDR1 is ENHRY, CDR2 SYGVKD. The CDR3 bases are TGTGCCATCAGTAGGGGGTCTAGCGGGAGGGAGAATGAGCAGTTCTTC. Translation: CAISRGSSGRENEQFF.

The chain combines TRBV18 with TRBJ2-5; possibly TRBD2 for D (6 bases). The ends were cut back, 0 bases at V and 5 bases at J, with 13 bases in the middle. Looked up from germline, CDR1 is KGHSH and CDR2 is LQKENI. This CDR3 has 15 amino acids. The CDR3 coding sequence is TGTGCCAGCTCACCACCGGGCCCCAGCGGGGAGACCCAGTACTTC. Residues: CASSPPGPSGETQYF.

The V call is TRBV28, the J call TRBJ2-7, with a weak D call TRBD2 (6 bases). Germline V gives CDR1 MDHEN, CDR2 SYDVKM. Trimming removed 0 bases from V and 4 bases from J, with 13 bases in between. The CDR3 sequence is 15 residues long. The CDR3 spells CASSLWASARYEQYF. The CDR3 region has the DNA TGTGCCAGCAGTTTATGGGCTAGCGCGAGGTACGAGCAGTACTTC.

There are many counts of this clone. The chain couples TRBV27 to TRBJ2-7, with 7 bases lining up with TRBD1. Per germline, CDR1 MNHEY and CDR2 SMNVEV (reference sequence). This CDR3 is 14 amino acids long. Germline trimming cut 8 bases from V and 4 bases from J; bases unmatched to any gene: 11. The CDR3 here is CASSSRGPEYEQYF. The CDR3 DNA reads as TGTGCCAGCTCCTCGAGGGGGCCTGAGTACGAGCAGTACTTC.

This clone was found once. The gene calls are TRBV7-9 and TRBJ1-2; 7 bases are shared with TRBD1. CDR1 SEHNR and CDR2 FQNEAQ come from the germline V gene (reference sequence). Unmatched junction bases numbered 12, after V lost 5 bases and J lost 6 bases. The CDR3 is 15 residues long. This chain's CDR3 is CASSPGLGGTDGYTF. CDR3 coding DNA: TGTGCCAGCAGCCCGGGCCTTGGTGGGACAGATGGCTACACCTTC.

The chain carries TRBV6-2 or TRBV6-3 and TRBJ1-6; D call uncertain. The CDR3 length is 14 residues. Germline V CDR1 and CDR2: MNHEY, SVGEGT. V was cut by 5 bases and J by 0 bases, with 5 bases left in between. CDR3 sequence: CASSPGSYNSPLHF. Written as DNA, the CDR3 is TGTGCCAGCAGTCCGGGCTCCTATAATTCACCCCTCCACTTT.

The V call is TRBV11-3, the J call TRBJ2-2; 7 positions match TRBD2. V lost 5 bases, J lost 6 bases, and 9 bases stayed unmatched. CDR3 length: 15 residues. Germline V gives CDR1 SGHNT, CDR2 YENEEA. CDR3 bases: TGTGCCAGCAGCCCCGCCGCGGGAGTGTCCGGGGAGCTGTTTTTT. This encodes CASSPAAGVSGELFF.

This chain uses TRBV7-9 with TRBJ1-3; possible D gene TRBD1, 6 bases. The germline V gene encodes CDR1 SEHNR and CDR2 FQNEAQ (reference sequence). The CDR3 length is 14 residues. Trimming cost V 8 bases and J 1 base, with 12 bases left between them. The chain's CDR3 is CASEKTGSGNTIYF. The CDR3 nucleotides read TGTGCCAGCGAAAAGACAGGTTCTGGAAACACCATATATTTT.

This chain joins TRBV7-8 and TRBJ2-7; 7 bases align to TRBD1. J gave up 3 bases and V 5 bases, and 4 bases lay outside the gene matches. The CDR3 length is 13 residues. Germline V gives CDR1 SGHVS, CDR2 FQNEAQ. This CDR3 reads CASSEQGRYEQYF. DNA of the CDR3: TGTGCCAGCAGCGAACAGGGGCGCTACGAGCAGTACTTC.

V gene TRBV30 combines with J gene TRBJ2-3; D is possibly TRBD2 (5 bases). CDR1 and CDR2 (germline): GTSNPN, SVGIG (reference sequence). Trimming removed 3 bases at V and 3 bases at J, with 16 bases between. This CDR3 comprises 15 residues. DNA for the CDR3: TGTGCCTGGAGACCCCCCGGAGGCGGGACAGATACGCAGTATTTT. It specifies CAWRPPGGGTDTQYF.

The gene calls are TRBV24-1 and TRBJ2-1; tentative D call: TRBD2 (6 bases). Germline V gene data show CDR1 as KGHDR and CDR2 as SFDVKD. Between the trimmed V and J ends, which lost 3 bases and 7 bases, there was a span of 9 bases. The CDR3 sequence is 13 residues long. CDR3 residues: CATSDQGRNEQFF. CDR3 DNA sequence: TGTGCCACCAGTGATCAAGGGAGGAATGAGCAGTTCTTC.

The chain uses TRBV28 and TRBJ1-5; D unresolved. CDR3 size: 16 residues. CDR1 is MDHEN and CDR2 is SYDVKM in the germline V gene. With 2 bases removed from V and 2 bases from J, the gap between germline ends came to 13 bases. The CDR3 region has the DNA TGTGCCAGCAGTTTACTGAGGCGGAGAGGCAATCAGCCCCAGCATTTT. Encoded protein: CASSLLRRRGNQPQHF.